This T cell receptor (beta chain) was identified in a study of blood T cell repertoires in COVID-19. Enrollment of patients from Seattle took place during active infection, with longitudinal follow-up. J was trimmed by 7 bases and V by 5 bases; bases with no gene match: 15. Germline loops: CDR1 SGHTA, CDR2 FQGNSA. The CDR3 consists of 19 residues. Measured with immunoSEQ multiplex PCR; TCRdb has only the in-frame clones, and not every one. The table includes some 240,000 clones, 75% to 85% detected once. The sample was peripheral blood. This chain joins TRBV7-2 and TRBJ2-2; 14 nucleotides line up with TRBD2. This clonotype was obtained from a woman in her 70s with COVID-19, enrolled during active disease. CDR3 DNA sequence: TGTGCCAGCAGCGATAGCCGAGGGACTAGCGGGAGTAGGATCGGGGAGCTGTTTTTT. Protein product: CASSDSRGTSGSRIGELFF.